This T cell receptor beta chain was identified in a study of T cells after yellow fever vaccination. The CDR3 is 15 residues long. With 8 bases removed from V and 4 bases from J, the gap between germline ends came to 19 bases. TCRdb reprocessed the 5' RACE reads with MiXCR, giving one entry per CDR3 protein. Among more than 250,000 distinct CDR3 sequences, roughly 6.8% were seen once, and the ten largest hold 15% to 20%. The rearrangement joins TRBV12-3 or TRBV12-4 to TRBJ2-3; D could derive from TRBD1 or TRBD2 (6 bases each). This TCR was sampled from a man aged 18 to 29 who received the YFV17D yellow fever vaccine. The sequencing here drew on PBMCs, taken more than 35 days after the first yellow fever vaccination. Here the CDR3 reads CASAKGGGFADTQYF. The CDR3 DNA sequence: TGTGCCAGCGCTAAAGGGGGAGGTTTCGCAGATACGCAGTATTTT.